This T cell receptor beta chain was recovered during a study of cytomegalovirus exposure and HLA in healthy donors (dated by TCRdb to between 2016 and 2019). For the wider study: In an earlier analysis of some 550 of the donors, roughly 300 Gb of sequence data and 100 million or so unique TCR beta sequences from about 190 million T cells were reported. Approximately 310 gigabases of sequencing data and tens of millions of unique TCR sequences were included in an early release covering 500 to 750 HLA-typed donors. Of the 350 to 450 genotyped donors, 70% to 90% were placed in the genetic ancestry cluster associated with self-reported Caucasian donors. The aim of the study was to test whether cataloging public T cell receptors could identify signatures of past pathogen exposure. The study profiled the T cell repertoires of under 850 subjects by immunosequencing and related them to cytomegalovirus serostatus. Along with the roughly 710-subject first cohort, a separate validation cohort of over a hundred different subjects was used. High-throughput TCR immunosequencing, statistical association of individual TCRs with disease status, and machine learning were combined to predict cytomegalovirus infection status. A later analysis re-analyzed previously published TCR beta repertoires from 600 to 850 donors and added high-resolution HLA genotyping to study TCR occurrence patterns. In the later analysis, no new phenotypic data were used to find candidate immune exposures; instead, reliance was placed on TCR beta sequences and their occurrence across donors. In an earlier analysis of 587 of the donors, high-throughput TCR beta sequencing was used to judge whether each TCR beta V gene segment behaved as functional or pseudogenic. Donor age, sex, ethnicity and CMV serostatus were collected together with the repertoire data. In a later genetic analysis, genome-wide SNP genotypes for about 55% of the roughly 700 donors were used, and that subset was treated as a discovery cohort. Every repertoire in the discovery cohort had been generated on one and the same sequencing platform. HLA typing included class I and class II loci at four-digit resolution. Typing coverage varied by locus: roughly 629-630 donors for A, B, C, DRB1 and DQB1; 522 for DQA1; nearly 610 for DPA1; under 490 for DPB1. Four or five DR-DQ haplotypes were handled as single units for association and clustering because linkage in the cohort was strong. Across about 380 genotyped donors of the cohort, an average of approximately 220,000 unique TCR beta nucleotide sequences per donor were sequenced, and approximately 17% of those sequences were non-productive. General study outcomes and caveats: In this cohort, only TCR beta chains were sequenced, and detectable features were limited by the absence of alpha or paired-chain data. Specific HLA alleles were associated with roughly 17,000 TCR beta sequences at a false discovery rate of 0.05 in a later analysis. Correlated functional status among segregating V segments might reflect linkage disequilibrium, but an unknown experimental factor could not be ruled out. In a later analysis, the rate of TCR association differed among HLA loci, with DRB1 alleles having the most associated TCRs and HLA-C alleles having the fewest. Most TCR sequences were observed very rarely across donors, whereas some public TCRs were present in many individuals. A later analysis found that most CMV-associated TCR beta chains appeared HLA-restricted, with HLA associations seemingly driven largely by CMV exposure. Because counts were too low, about 18 rarely observed V segments, including chromosome 9 orphons, were left out of the earlier analysis of approximately 580 of the donors. Cytomegalovirus status was reported to be diagnosed by the classifier with high specificity and sensitivity in both the original and validation cohorts. Strong co-occurrence of HLA alleles, especially DR and DQ, made assigning TCR associations to individual alleles difficult. A further reported finding was that TCR beta sequences accurately predicted the HLA-A and HLA-B alleles for most subjects in the first cohort. Because some donors lacked HLA typing at each locus, the association tests relied only on the typed subset. A cluster of highly shared sequence variants was judged likely to represent a technical artifact of the sequencing pipeline. In a later analysis, HLA-associated TCR beta chains were found to be more clonally expanded and to have lower generation probabilities than equally common non-associated chains. In an earlier analysis of 500 to 650 of the donors, most TCR beta V segments appeared in productive rearrangements about 90% or about 30% of the time, broadly matching IMGT annotations. In a later genetic analysis, fewer N-insertions in productive TCRs were reported among donors in an Asian-associated ancestry cluster than the approximately 710-donor mean. An association between a missense DCLRE1C variant and V-gene and J-gene trimming of TCR beta chains was found in a later genetic analysis and replicated in an independent cohort. The only immune exposure information available for the cohort was CMV serostatus. The 87-base-pair reads could not distinguish some IMGT-functional V segments, including TRBV6-2 and TRBV6-3, so those segments were excluded. Roughly uniform sequencing depth across donors was assumed in presence/absence analyses, although this assumption may not hold. It was suggested by the authors that the approach could potentially be generalized to other disease states and immunological phenotypes. In the study, roughly 160 TCR beta chains were listed as associated with cytomegalovirus. According to a later analysis, parvovirus B19, influenza, CMV and Epstein-Barr virus appeared linked to several top co-occurrence clusters. In vitro tests confirmed that a few of the cytomegalovirus-associated TCR beta chains recognize cytomegalovirus antigens.

Libraries were made using the immunoSEQ multiplex PCR assay. For the multiplex PCR, a mixture combining 60 forward primers for TCR Vbeta segments and 13 reverse primers for TCR Jbeta segments was used. Amplification of the CDR3 region of rearranged TCR beta genes was performed with a multiplex PCR assay on genomic DNA. The Illumina HiSeq System was used to sequence the amplified TCR beta libraries as 87-base-pair reads. The paper's processing steps were these. In a later analysis, 80 million or so unique TCR beta chains were counted across the 666 repertoires, and roughly 10 million of these chains were shared by at least two donors. Raw reads were error-corrected and collapsed into unique sequences with a nearest-neighbor algorithm that merged closely related sequences to remove PCR and sequencing errors. To assign V, D and J gene segments, CDR3 sequences were aligned to IMGT reference sequences. Each retained sequence needed at least a six-nucleotide match to both a V gene segment and a J gene segment. Rearrangements were classified as productive when the CDR3 lacked stop codons and remained in frame with V and J, and all other rearrangements were classified as non-productive. CDR3 was defined according to IMGT convention as the region running from the second conserved V-encoded cysteine to the conserved J-encoded phenylalanine. The earlier analysis of fewer than 750 of the donors excluded sequences that lacked an unambiguous match to a single V gene segment. An earlier analysis of some 610 of the donors called V segments functional above 56.7% productive rearrangements and segregating when the between-donor standard deviation exceeded 5%. A statistical classification framework was built to diagnose cytomegalovirus status from the catalog of TCR beta chain sequences. In a later analysis, V and J genes were assigned by comparing TCR nucleotide sequences against IMGT/GENE-DB human TR gene sequences. In a later analysis, CDR3 sequences and most-parsimonious VDJ recombination scenarios were assigned using the TCRdist pipeline. In a later analysis, each TCR beta chain was defined by its CDR3 amino acid sequence together with its V-gene family, and reads lacking a unique V-gene family were excluded. A later analysis removed several hundred highly shared, low-generation-probability nucleotide sequences to deal with suspected cross-contamination and a sequencing artifact. In a later analysis, a clonal expansion index was calculated for each public chain from normalized within-repertoire ranks of inferred template counts. Generation probabilities in a later analysis came from a VDJ recombination model fitted to out-of-frame rearrangements, and those results were checked against IGoR. In a later analysis, TCR-TCR, TCR-HLA and TCR-CMV co-occurrence was scored with hypergeometric tests, and a repertoire-size bias correction was applied to TCR pairs. A later analysis estimated false discovery rates by permuting HLA or CMV assignments 20 times. In a later analysis, co-occurring TCRs were grouped using DBSCAN, with TCRdist sequence similarity added in when clustering inside HLA-allele-positive subsets. For co-occurrence clustering, repertoires with fewer than 30,000 or more than 120,000 public chains were excluded, along with four to six repertoires with anomalous nucleotide sharing. The source is immuneACCESS, and TCRdb retained only in-frame sequences with V and J called. Part of the clones is not carried over; for the studies checked, unresolved V genes explain less than half of this, and the remainder is unexplained. V and J calls and clone size are those listed in that table; D and trimming were worked out from the DNA. The sample includes about 120,000 clones, with 81% observed a single time. Roughly 3.9% of the sample comes from the top ten.

As concerns this clone: This clone's antigen is unknown. No base quality information exists; no much larger clone differs at one position.

Here V drops 3 bases and J drops 5 bases, and the junction holds 6 bases not matched to any gene. Inclusive of the bounding cysteine and phenylalanine, the CDR3 is 15 residues long. The DNA shown is the 45-base CDR3, in frame from base 1. For CDR1 and CDR2, the germline V gene lists MDHEN and SYDVKM. In total, fewer than 750 healthy bone marrow donors made up the cohort. All cohort members were sampled while nominally healthy, although unrecorded immune exposures were likely present. The donor was CMV seronegative and was included in the group of around 320 seronegative cohort members. A peripheral blood sample was collected from each donor, and TCR beta sequencing was performed on peripheral blood mononuclear cells. The Qiagen DNeasy Blood Extraction Kit was used to extract genomic DNA from the blood cell samples.

The chain joins TRBV28 to TRBJ2-1; TRBD1 aligns with 8 central bases. The TCR sequence derives from a woman aged 25 to 39 in good health and CMV-seronegative. Sequenced: PBMCs. The DNA sequence is given as TGTGCCAGCAGTTTCGGCAGGGGGCGCGACAATGAGCAGTTCTTC. This codes for CASSFGRGRDNEQFF.